This T cell receptor beta chain originates from a study of blood T cells in healthy people across ages. Overall study context: For every two T cells, template switching captured about one barcoded beta molecule. The study, taken as a whole, reports: The percentage of naive T cells correlated strongly with TCR beta diversity.

Together with a sample-barcoded 5' primer, a J-beta primer mix was included in a second PCR lasting about 6 to 11 cycles. TCRdb redid the calling of the 5' RACE reads with MiXCR, one entry per CDR3 protein. Found here are about 1.5 million distinct CDR3 sequences, around 40% of them singletons; the top ten hold approximately 4%. Remarks on this clonotype: Antigen specificity is unknown.

V was trimmed by 4 bases and J by 0 bases, leaving 7 bases between them. The CDR3 totals 14 residues. The germline V gene encodes CDR1 SGHRS and CDR2 YFSETQ. PBMCs were isolated at a quantity of at least 6.5 million per sample. The specimen sequenced was blood. The rearrangement links TRBV5-1 to TRBJ1-4; D is ambiguous. This TCR was recovered from a woman aged 18-35 years in good health. The CDR3 spells CASSPRPTNEKLFF. In DNA, the CDR3 is TGCGCCAGCAGCCCCAGACCAACTAATGAAAAACTGTTTTTT.